This T cell receptor beta chain was sequenced in a study of blood T cell repertoires in COVID-19. Study background: COVID-19 samples, acute and convalescent, were from the United States, Italy and Spain. The analysed material was cDNA or gDNA that came from T cells, B-cell-depleted T cells, or PBMCs.

This CDR3 has 15 residues. Germline CDR1 is SGHRS and CDR2 is YFSETQ. Trimming shortened V by 0 bases and J by 2 bases, and 10 bases separated the two germline ends. This clone was seen more than once but under ten times. Profiling relied on immunoSEQ multiplex PCR, and the TCRdb table lists in-frame clones only, not all of them. The data show 88,000 or so clones, 79% seen once. The sequence was obtained from a human donor in a cohort sampled during active COVID-19. The rearrangement joins TRBV5-1 to TRBJ2-3; D not certain. The sequenced sample was peripheral blood. CDR3 in amino acids: CASSLALQDTDTQYF. For the CDR3, the DNA is TGCGCCAGCAGCTTGGCCCTCCAGGACACAGATACGCAGTATTTT.